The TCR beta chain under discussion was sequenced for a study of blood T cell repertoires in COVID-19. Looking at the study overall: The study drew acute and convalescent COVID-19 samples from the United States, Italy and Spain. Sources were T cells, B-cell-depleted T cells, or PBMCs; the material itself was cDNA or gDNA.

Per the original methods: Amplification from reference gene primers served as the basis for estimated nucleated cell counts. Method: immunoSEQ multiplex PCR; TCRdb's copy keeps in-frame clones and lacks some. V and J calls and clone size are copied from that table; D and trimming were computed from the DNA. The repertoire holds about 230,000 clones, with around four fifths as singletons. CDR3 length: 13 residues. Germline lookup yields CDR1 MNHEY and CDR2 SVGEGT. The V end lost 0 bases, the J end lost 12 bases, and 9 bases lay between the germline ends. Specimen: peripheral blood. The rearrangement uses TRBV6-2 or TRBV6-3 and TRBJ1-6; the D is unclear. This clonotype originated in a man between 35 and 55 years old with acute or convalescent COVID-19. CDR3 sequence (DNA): TGTGCCAGCAGTTACTCGTCCCGAGGACCCCTCCACTTT. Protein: CASSYSSRGPLHF.